A single sample gave rise to the 27 T cell receptor beta chains below, sequenced in a study of control samples from healthy donors and cancer patients. Assay used: immunoSEQ multiplex PCR; TCRdb lists only in-frame clones, some missing. The table lists more than 25,000 clones, 75% to 85% of them singletons. The specimen was PBMCs. These receptors came from a woman aged 60-75 years with head and neck cancer.

This clone is a singleton in its sample. The chain joins TRBV29-1 to TRBJ1-5; D gene ambiguous. The CDR3 runs 14 residues. V was trimmed by 4 bases and J by 7 bases, leaving 17 bases between them. CDR1 and CDR2 from the germline V gene are SQVTM and ANQGSEA. The CDR3 bases are TGCAGCGTTGGTCCGAACGGCCTGAAACAGCCCCAGCATTTT. It encodes CSVGPNGLKQPQHF. The full variable domain, rest sourced from reference TRBV29-1 and TRBJ1-5, is SAVISQKPSRDICQRGTSLTIQCQVDSQVTMMFWYRQQPGQSLTLIATANQGSEATYESGFVIDKFPISRPNLTFSTLTVSNMSPEDSSIYLCSVGPNGLKQPQHFGDGTRLSIL.

The chain recombines TRBV7-2 with TRBJ2-5; TRBD1 agrees at 8 bases. CDR1 is SGHTA, CDR2 FQGNSA, per germline. This CDR3 has 16 residues. The J segment lost 1 base and the V segment lost 5 bases, leaving 9 bases of the junction unmatched. The CDR3 nucleotides are TGTGCCAGCAGCCCCCCAGGGGGCAGGCTCCAAGAGACCCAGTACTTC. Its protein is CASSPPGGRLQETQYF.

Only a few counts were recorded for this clone. The V and J genes are TRBV11-2 and TRBJ2-7, with a tentative D call TRBD2 (5 bases). Germline CDR1 is SGHAT and CDR2 is FQNNGV. The CDR3 is 13 residues long. Trimming removed 0 bases from V and 6 bases from J, with 9 bases in between. CDR3 bases: TGTGCCAGCAGCTTAGATCACGGAGGCGAGCAGTACTTC. Protein product: CASSLDHGGEQYF.

J is TRBJ1-1 and V is TRBV5-4; D is possibly TRBD1 (6 bases). The CDR3 spans 13 residues. Germline V CDR1 and CDR2: SGHNT, YYREEE (reference sequence). V lost 10 bases, J lost 1 base, and 14 bases lay in between. As DNA, the CDR3 is TGTGCCGCGACCAGACAGGAGAACACTGAAGCTTTCTTT. Its translation: CAATRQENTEAFF.

This chain links TRBV6-2 or TRBV6-3 with TRBJ2-5; TRBD2 is a possible D gene (7 bases). Trimming left V 6 bases short and J 13 bases short, with 15 bases between. Germline lookup yields CDR1 MNHEY and CDR2 SVGEGT. CDR3 length equals 11 residues. The CDR3 is CASSRGAHGYF. The DNA of the CDR3 is TGTGCCAGCAGCCGGGGGGCTCATGGGTACTTC.

As DNA, the CDR3 is TGTGCCAGTACCATAACAGGGACGACGAACACTGAAGCTTTCTTT. Its protein product is CASTITGTTNTEAFF. The gene calls are TRBV19 and TRBJ1-1; perhaps TRBD1 as D (6 bases). Per germline, CDR1 LNHDA and CDR2 SQIVND (reference sequence). This CDR3 is 15 amino acids long. With 7 bases removed from V and 1 base from J, the gap between germline ends came to 16 bases.

The chain links TRBV4-3 to TRBJ1-1; D is perhaps TRBD1 (6 bases). The CDR3 runs 16 residues. Trimming removed 0 bases from V and 1 base from J, with 12 bases in between. Germline assignment: CDR1 LGHNA and CDR2 YSLEER. This CDR3 reads CASSQDPQGWNTEAFF. The CDR3 nucleotides read TGCGCCAGCAGCCAAGACCCACAGGGATGGAACACTGAAGCTTTCTTT.

This chain uses TRBV4-2 with TRBJ2-1, with a possible D match to TRBD2 (5 bases). V lost 0 bases, J lost 0 bases, and 9 bases lay in between. Germline CDR1 LGHNA, CDR2 YNFKEQ. The CDR3 has 16 residues. The CDR3 sequence: CASSQEGGLSYNEQFF. In DNA form, the CDR3 reads TGTGCCAGCAGCCAAGAAGGCGGACTCTCCTACAATGAGCAGTTCTTC.

V usage is TRBV5-1 and J usage is TRBJ2-7, with 9 nucleotides matching TRBD2. V was pared by 3 bases and J by 6 bases, with 7 bases of the junction left unmatched. This CDR3 region has 14 residues. Germline V gene sequence: CDR1 SGHRS, CDR2 YFSETQ. CDR3 in amino acids: CASSSRTSVTEQYF. The CDR3 coding sequence is TGCGCCAGCAGCTCTCGGACTAGCGTAACCGAGCAGTACTTC.

This chain links TRBV9 with TRBJ1-4, with a weak D call TRBD1 (5 bases). V dropped 4 bases and J dropped 11 bases, with 15 bases sitting between them. The CDR3 sequence is 13 residues long. Germline V gene sequence: CDR1 SGDLS, CDR2 YYNGEE. CDR3 residues: CASSTRDYTKLFF. The CDR3 DNA follows: TGTGCCAGCAGCACCCGGGACTACACGAAACTGTTTTTT.

This CDR3 reads CASRTDGTVKSTEAFF. Written as DNA, the CDR3 is TGTGCCAGCAGGACAGACGGGACAGTTAAAAGCACTGAAGCTTTCTTT. The V gene is TRBV2, the J gene TRBJ1-1; 7 nucleotides agree with TRBD1. This CDR3 spans 16 amino acids. V lost 6 bases and J lost 4; bases outside the gene matches: 14. From germline, CDR1 is SNHLY and CDR2 FYNNEI.

This rearrangement joins TRBV3-1 (or the pseudogene TRBV3-2) to TRBJ2-1, with D possibly TRBD2 on 5 matching bases. This CDR3 comprises 11 residues. From germline, CDR1 is LGHDT and CDR2 YNNKEL (reference sequence). V lost 3 bases, J lost 12 bases, and 9 bases lay in between. The CDR3 loop reads CASSHGVRQFF. CDR3 in DNA: TGTGCCAGCAGCCACGGGGTTAGGCAGTTCTTC.

This sequence joins TRBV12-5 and TRBJ1-1; TRBD1 matches 10 bases. CDR3 size: 14 residues. Germline V gene lookup returns CDR1 LGHNT and CDR2 FRNRAP. The trim removed 5 bases at V and 11 bases at J, leaving 11 bases unmatched. The CDR3 reads CASGQGQGTRGAFF. The CDR3 DNA is TGTGCTAGTGGTCAGGGACAGGGGACAAGGGGCGCTTTCTTT.

This clone was seen only once. The V call is TRBV3-1 (or the pseudogene TRBV3-2), the J call TRBJ1-2; 7 nucleotides agree with TRBD1. J lost 3 bases, V lost 5 bases, and 6 bases had no gene match. The CDR3 loop spans 14 amino acids. Germline CDR1 is LGHDT and CDR2 is YNNKEL (reference sequence). The CDR3 loop reads CASSGTEVDYGYTF. CDR3 bases: TGTGCCAGCAGCGGGACAGAAGTCGACTATGGCTACACCTTC.

This clone was seen only once. DNA for the CDR3: TGTGCCAGCAGTTCCGACAGAACCTACAATGAGCAGTTCTTC. Protein: CASSSDRTYNEQFF. The chain carries TRBV2 and TRBJ2-1, with TRBD1 as a possible D gene (5 bases). This CDR3 is built from 14 residues. CDR1 and CDR2 from the germline V gene are SNHLY and FYNNEI. The V and J ends lost 5 bases and 2 bases respectively, with 10 bases between them.

V and J are TRBV5-4 and TRBJ2-2; perhaps TRBD2 as D (5 bases). CDR3 length: 16 residues. The V gene lost 10 bases and the J gene lost 7 bases, with 26 bases spanning the gap. CDR1 is SGHNT, CDR2 YYREEE, per germline (reference sequence). The CDR3 nucleotides read TGTGCCGCGCTTCCCGGGCCCGGGATGCCGAACGGGGAGCTGTTTTTT. Translation: CAALPGPGMPNGELFF.

V and J are TRBV7-9 and TRBJ2-7; D remains unclear. Germline lookup yields CDR1 SEHNR and CDR2 FQNEAQ (reference sequence). Between the trimmed V and J ends, which lost 7 bases and 5 bases, there was a span of 9 bases. This CDR3 spans 11 amino acids. The CDR3 bases are TGTGCCAGCACCGATGTCGACGAGCAGTACTTC. This sequence encodes CASTDVDEQYF. The entire variable domain, with the rest obtained from reference TRBV7-9 and TRBJ2-7, is as follows: DTGVSQNPRHKITKRGQNVTFRCDPISEHNRLYWYRQTLGQGPEFLTYFQNEAQLEKSRLLSDRFSAERPKGSFSTLEIQRTEQGDSAMYLCASTDVDEQYFGPGTRLTVT.

This clone was seen a single time. The chain combines TRBV4-3 with TRBJ2-6; D unresolved. CDR3 length: 15 residues. V lost 0 bases and J lost 1, with 4 bases in between. Germline assignment: CDR1 LGHNA and CDR2 YSLEER. The CDR3 reads CASSQDLSGANVLTF. In nucleotides, the CDR3 is TGCGCCAGCAGCCAAGACCTTTCTGGGGCCAACGTCCTGACTTTC.

The chain is built from TRBV18 and TRBJ2-1; D may match TRBD1 or TRBD2 (5 bases each). Germline-derived CDR1 and CDR2 are KGHSH and LQKENI. The V end lost 3 bases, the J end lost 7 bases, and 13 bases lay between the germline ends. CDR3 length: 14 amino acids. The CDR3, as DNA: TGTGCCAGCTCACCCCCTGAGGGGATGAATGAGCAGTTCTTC. As protein: CASSPPEGMNEQFF.

V and J are TRBV6-2 or TRBV6-3 and TRBJ2-1; a possible D gene is TRBD1 (5 bases). Trimming stripped 6 bases from V and 7 bases from J, with 13 bases between. The CDR3 runs to 13 residues. The germline gives CDR1 MNHEY, CDR2 SVGEGT. DNA for the CDR3: TGTGCCAGCAGCCTCTCCAGGGTTAATGAGCAGTTCTTC. Amino acid sequence: CASSLSRVNEQFF.

The J gene is TRBJ2-3, the V gene TRBV4-1; TRBD1 aligns across 8 bases. After removal of 3 bases from V and 0 bases from J, the junction contained 8 bases not matched to a gene. CDR1 and CDR2 (germline): MGHRA, YSYEKL. CDR3 length: 17 amino acids. CDR3 coding DNA: TGCGCCAGCAGCCATCGTACGGACAGGGCAAGCACAGATACGCAGTATTTT. This sequence encodes CASSHRTDRASTDTQYF.

This clone was seen once. V and J are TRBV12-3 or TRBV12-4 and TRBJ1-1, with unresolved D. With 8 bases removed from V and 1 base from J, the gap between germline ends came to 8 bases. The CDR3 sequence is 12 residues long. The CDR3 DNA follows: TGTGCCAGCGCACCAACGAACACTGAAGCTTTCTTT. Amino acid sequence: CASAPTNTEAFF.

Only a few counts were recorded for this clone. The chain is built from TRBV19 and TRBJ1-1; D is ambiguous. CDR3 size: 15 residues. The germline V gene encodes CDR1 LNHDA and CDR2 SQIVND (reference sequence). V was trimmed by 3 bases and J by 0 bases, leaving 11 bases between them. CDR3 sequence: CASSMRDQMNTEAFF. Here the CDR3 DNA reads TGTGCCAGTAGTATGCGCGACCAGATGAACACTGAAGCTTTCTTT. The full variable domain, completed using reference TRBV19 and TRBJ1-1, is DGGITQSPKYLFRKEGQNVTLSCEQNLNHDAMYWYRQDPGQGLRLIYYSQIVNDFQKGDIAEGYSVSREKKESFPLTVTSAQKNPTAFYLCASSMRDQMNTEAFFGQGTRLTVV.

The V gene is TRBV27, the J gene TRBJ2-7, with a weak D call TRBD2 (8 bases). Between the trimmed V and J ends, which lost 5 bases and 4 bases, there was a span of 15 bases. Germline V lookup: CDR1 MNHEY, CDR2 SMNVEV (reference sequence). The CDR3 is made up of 14 amino acids. CDR3 protein: CASSRQGGRYEQYF. The CDR3 nucleotides are TGTGCCAGCAGTCGACAGGGCGGGAGGTACGAGCAGTACTTC.

The J gene is TRBJ2-1, the V gene TRBV10-1, with D perhaps TRBD1 or TRBD2 (6 bases each). Germline V gene data show CDR1 as WNHNN and CDR2 as SYGVQD (reference sequence). V gave up 3 bases and J gave up 0 bases, with 9 bases separating them. The CDR3 is 15 amino acids. CDR3 loop: CASSEGGSSYNEQFF. CDR3 bases: TGCGCCAGCAGTGAAGGGGGGAGCTCCTACAATGAGCAGTTCTTC.

J is TRBJ2-7 and V is TRBV15; 8 bases line up with TRBD2. In germline, CDR1 is LNHNV, CDR2 YYDKDF (reference sequence). Losses at the gene ends were 0 bases for V and 4 bases for J; bases not matched to a gene: 11. The CDR3 runs 17 residues. The CDR3 loop reads CATSRDRGGSGGYEQYF. The CDR3 region has the DNA TGTGCCACCAGCAGAGATCGAGGTGGGAGCGGGGGTTACGAGCAGTACTTC.

V and J are TRBV5-6 and TRBJ2-5; TRBD1 aligns across 7 bases. Germline V gives CDR1 SGHDT, CDR2 YYEEEE. The V segment lost 0 bases and the J segment 7 bases; nucleotides outside the gene matches: 12. The CDR3 consists of 16 residues. CDR3 sequence reads: CASSLAPYRGFVTQYF. CDR3 coding DNA: TGTGCCAGCAGCTTGGCCCCTTACAGGGGATTCGTGACCCAGTACTTC.